This TCR beta chain originates from a study of metastatic and nonmetastatic thyroid tumors. About the study: The comparison covered peripheral blood and tumor or nodule tissue in malignant and benign thyroid patients. Points from the study as a whole: Compared with benign nodules, malignant thyroid tumors were reported to have significantly higher TCR beta diversity in both blood and tumor.

Per the original data handling: Clinicopathological groups supplied CDR3 differences that were used to build a distant-metastasis classifier for papillary thyroid cancer. Using MiXCR, TCRdb reanalyzed the PCR reads. Clone size and V and J calls follow TCRdb, not the original study. This table has under 45,000 clones, about a sixth appearing once. The V end lost 5 bases, the J end lost 2 bases, and 9 bases lay between the germline ends. Per germline, CDR1 MDHEN and CDR2 SYDVKM. This CDR3 is 13 amino acids long. None of the patients had undergone any treatment ahead of thyroid surgery. The sample holds many counts of this clone. Its antigen is currently unknown. The sample has other DNA sequences that encode this CDR3 too.

The receptor's source is a female donor with papillary thyroid cancer or a benign thyroid nodule (not recorded which). Some clones in this sample may be carry-over from other donors' samples. Sample: tumor tissue. The gene calls are TRBV28 and TRBJ2-5; D is perhaps TRBD1 or TRBD2 (5 bases each). In DNA form, the CDR3 reads TGTGCCAGCAGTCCGGGACGTCAAGAGACCCAGTACTTC. Protein sequence: CASSPGRQETQYF.